This record concerns one T cell receptor beta chain sequence. This sample is part of a study of blood T cell repertoires in COVID-19. Study-level background: Collection of acute and convalescent COVID-19 samples took place in the United States, Italy and Spain. T cells, B-cell-depleted T cells, or PBMCs provided the cDNA or gDNA that served as material.

Assay used: immunoSEQ multiplex PCR; TCRdb lists only in-frame clones, some missing. This sample yields more than 200,000 clones, of which around 87% are seen a single time; roughly 1.6% belongs to the top ten. With 4 bases removed from V and 4 bases from J, the gap between germline ends came to 14 bases. This CDR3 region has 15 residues. Germline-derived CDR1 and CDR2 are SNHLY and FYNNEI. Recovered participants had two consecutive negative NP/OP PCR tests, healthcare professional clearance, or symptom resolution. The V gene is TRBV2, the J gene TRBJ1-5; TRBD1 might be the D (5 bases). Sequencing input: PBMCs or T cells enriched from blood (not recorded which). The TCR sequence derives from a woman in her fifties or sixties who had recovered from COVID-19. CDR3 nucleotides: TGTGCCAGCAGTGTTGCAGGGATCGGGAATCAGCCCCAGCATTTT. Protein: CASSVAGIGNQPQHF.